This TCR beta chain was documented in a study of human versus mouse CDR3 diversity and MHC coevolution. Study in general: The immunoSEQ assay reportedly detects one in 200,000 T cells. Study-wide findings and caveats: Among all groups, most of the three human donors showed least clonal inequality. iCHAO1 estimated the human TCR beta repertoire at roughly 1.5 million clonotypes.

A word on this clone: Its target is not known.

Measured with immunoSEQ multiplex PCR; TCRdb has only the in-frame clones, and not every one. The repertoire holds fewer than 100,000 clones, with about 94% as singletons. The receptor was isolated from a person aged 25-75 years in good health. Sequenced input: naive CD4+ T cells from blood. The subset denotes: CD45RO-negative CD62L-positive naive CD4 T cells.

The CDR3 bases are TGTGCCAGCAGCCCCAACCCACTAGCGGGAGGCAGGAATGAGCAGTTCTTC. Its translation: CASSPNPLAGGRNEQFF. The chain couples TRBV7-6 to TRBJ2-1, with TRBD2 identical over 12 bases. The CDR3 has 17 amino acids. The V gene's germline CDR1 is SGHVS and CDR2 FNYEAQ. V shed 5 bases, J shed 7 bases, and the junction held 12 bases outside the gene matches. Using reference TRBV7-6 and TRBJ2-1 for the parts outside the CDR3, the full variable domain is GAGVSQSPRYKVTKRGQDVALRCDPISGHVSLYWYRQALGQGPEFLTYFNYEAQQDKSGLPNDRFSAERPEGSISTLTIQRTEQRDSAMYRCASSPNPLAGGRNEQFFGPGTRLTVL.